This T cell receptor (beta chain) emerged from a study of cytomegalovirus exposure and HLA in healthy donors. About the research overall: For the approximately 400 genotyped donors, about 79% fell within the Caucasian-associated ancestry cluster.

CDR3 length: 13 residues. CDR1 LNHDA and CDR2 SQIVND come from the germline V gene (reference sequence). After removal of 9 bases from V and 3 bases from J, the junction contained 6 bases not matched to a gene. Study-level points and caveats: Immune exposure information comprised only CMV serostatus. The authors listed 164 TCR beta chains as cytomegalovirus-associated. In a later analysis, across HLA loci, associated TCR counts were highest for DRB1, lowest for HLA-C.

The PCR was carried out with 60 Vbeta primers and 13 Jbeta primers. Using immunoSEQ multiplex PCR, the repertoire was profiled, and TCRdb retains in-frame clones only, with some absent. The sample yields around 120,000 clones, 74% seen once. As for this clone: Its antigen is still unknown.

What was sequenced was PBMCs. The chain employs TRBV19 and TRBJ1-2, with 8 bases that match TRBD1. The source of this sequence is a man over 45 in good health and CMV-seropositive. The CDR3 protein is CASRQGRDYGYTF. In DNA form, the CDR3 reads TGTGCCAGCCGACAGGGGAGAGACTATGGCTACACCTTC.